The 16 T cell receptor beta chains below all came from one sample that was sequenced in a study of blood T cell repertoires in COVID-19. Method: immunoSEQ multiplex PCR; TCRdb's copy keeps in-frame clones and lacks some. The sample carries more than 300,000 clones, about 90% recorded once. Sequencing input: peripheral blood. The receptors originated from a woman aged 18-35 years who had recovered from COVID-19.

The chain links TRBV6-5 to TRBJ2-3; D might be TRBD1 (6 bases). CDR3 length: 15 amino acids. Germline CDR1 reads MNHEY; CDR2 reads SVGAGI. Trimming removed 7 bases at V and 3 bases at J, with 17 bases between. This chain's CDR3 is CASTGDRLKTDTQYF. The CDR3, as DNA: TGTGCCAGCACCGGCGACAGGCTAAAAACAGATACGCAGTATTTT.

This chain connects TRBV6-2 or TRBV6-3 to TRBJ1-5; the match to TRBD1 covers 7 bases. Germline CDR1 is MNHEY and CDR2 is SVGEGT. The CDR3 has 19 amino acids. The J segment lost 0 bases and the V segment lost 6 bases, leaving 17 bases of the junction unmatched. In DNA, the CDR3 is TGTGCCAGCAGCGGCCCTGGGGACAGAAGCCTAAATAGCAATCAGCCCCAGCATTTT. It translates to CASSGPGDRSLNSNQPQHF.

V usage is TRBV6-5 and J usage is TRBJ2-3, with 8 positions matching TRBD2. Germline CDR1 MNHEY, CDR2 SVGAGI. The junction had 7 bases not matched to a gene; V was cut back by 6 bases and J by 5 bases. The CDR3 loop spans 14 amino acids. In DNA, the CDR3 is TGTGCCAGCAGCCCCGGACTAGCCAGAGATACGCAGTATTTT. This translates into CASSPGLARDTQYF.

This clone was observed a handful of times. The gene calls are TRBV3-1 (or the pseudogene TRBV3-2) and TRBJ2-7, with TRBD2 identical over 10 bases. Germline CDR1 reads LGHDT; CDR2 reads YNNKEL (reference sequence). J was trimmed by 7 bases and V by 1 base; bases with no gene match: 1. CDR3 length: 13 amino acids. The CDR3 loop is CASSQGLAGEQYV. CDR3 sequence (DNA): TGTGCCAGCAGCCAAGGACTAGCGGGTGAGCAGTACGTC.

The chain couples TRBV11-2 to TRBJ1-2; D perhaps matches TRBD1 (5 bases). V dropped 0 bases and J dropped 8 bases, with 25 bases sitting between them. This CDR3 has 18 amino acids. Germline loops: CDR1 SGHAT, CDR2 FQNNGV. Here the CDR3 DNA reads TGTGCCAGCAGCTTAGACCCTCGAACAGGTTATTCTATGCAGGGCTACACCTTC. Its protein is CASSLDPRTGYSMQGYTF. Variable domain in full (rest from reference TRBV11-2 and TRBJ1-2): EAGVAQSPRYKIIEKRQSVAFWCNPISGHATLYWYQQILGQGPKLLIQFQNNGVVDDSQLPKDRFSAERLKGVDSTLKIQPAKLEDSAVYLCASSLDPRTGYSMQGYTFGSGTRLTVV.

The chain employs TRBV7-6 and TRBJ1-2, with D perhaps matching TRBD1 (5 bases). This CDR3 contains 15 residues. Germline V gene data show CDR1 as SGHVS and CDR2 as FNYEAQ. V was cut by 5 bases and J by 6 bases, with 19 bases left in between. CDR3 coding DNA: TGTGCCAGCAGCCAAGACACCTACAGGATTGATGGCTACACCTTC. Translation: CASSQDTYRIDGYTF.

V and J are TRBV24-1 and TRBJ1-5; 8 nucleotides line up with TRBD1. Germline CDR1 is KGHDR and CDR2 is SFDVKD. The CDR3 length is 16 residues. V gave up 4 bases and J gave up 3 bases; unmatched junction bases: 7. CDR3 sequence: CATSERGTGNNQPQHF. CDR3 DNA sequence: TGTGCCACCAGTGAGAGGGGGACAGGAAACAATCAGCCCCAGCATTTT.

The rearrangement links TRBV2 to TRBJ2-5; maybe TRBD2 (5 bases). CDR1 is SNHLY, CDR2 FYNNEI, per germline. V lost 1 base, J lost 4 bases, and 19 bases lay in between. The CDR3 is made up of 17 amino acids. The chain's CDR3 is CASSEGAGGPRSETQYF. The CDR3 region has the DNA TGTGCCAGCAGTGAAGGGGCGGGTGGGCCTCGGTCAGAGACCCAGTACTTC.

The genes are TRBV15 and TRBJ2-3; D remains ambiguous. In germline, CDR1 is LNHNV, CDR2 YYDKDF (reference sequence). The CDR3 is 14 residues long. V was shortened by 0 bases and J by 10 bases, with 14 bases between the two germline ends. In DNA, the CDR3 is TGTGCCACCAGCAGAGATCTGACAACTGAAGCGCAGTATTTT. Translation: CATSRDLTTEAQYF.

The chain combines TRBV28 with TRBJ2-1, with 11 positions matching TRBD2. CDR1 is MDHEN and CDR2 is SYDVKM in the germline V gene. V shed 5 bases, J shed 7 bases, and the junction held 13 bases outside the gene matches. CDR3 length: 17 amino acids. As DNA, the CDR3 is TGTGCCAGCAGTCCCCTCCAACTAGCGGGAGTATCAAATGAGCAGTTCTTC. It is translated as CASSPLQLAGVSNEQFF. The full variable domain, with the rest looked up from reference TRBV28 and TRBJ2-1, is DVKVTQSSRYLVKRTGEKVFLECVQDMDHENMFWYRQDPGLGLRLIYFSYDVKMKEKGDIPEGYSVSREKKERFSLILESASTNQTSMYLCASSPLQLAGVSNEQFFGPGTRLTVL.

The chain uses TRBV5-1 and TRBJ2-1, with TRBD2 identical over 9 bases. The germline CDR1 and CDR2 sequences are SGHRS and YFSETQ. The length of the CDR3 is 17 residues. The junction had 14 bases not matched to a gene; V was cut back by 1 base and J by 9 bases. CDR3 DNA sequence: TGCGCCAGCAGCTTGAACGCGGCCGCGGGAGGGTACCGTGAGCAGTTCTTC. It specifies CASSLNAAAGGYREQFF.

The J gene is TRBJ1-1, the V gene TRBV6-2 or TRBV6-3; tentatively, D is TRBD1 (5 bases). Trimming took off 2 bases at V and 0 bases at J, with 10 bases between the two ends. The germline V gene has CDR1 MNHEY and CDR2 SVGEGT. The CDR3 is made up of 15 amino acids. CDR3 in amino acids: CASSYAGGVNTEAFF. CDR3 DNA sequence: TGTGCCAGCAGTTACGCCGGGGGGGTGAACACTGAAGCTTTCTTT.

The gene calls are TRBV11-3 and TRBJ2-1, with D perhaps TRBD2 (6 bases). From germline, CDR1 is SGHNT and CDR2 YENEEA. The CDR3 length is 14 residues. Trimming removed 1 base from V and 9 bases from J, with 13 bases in between. This CDR3 is CASSLAGDGTEQFF. For the CDR3, the DNA is TGTGCCAGCAGCTTAGCGGGAGATGGGACTGAGCAGTTCTTC.

V usage is TRBV27 and J usage is TRBJ2-3; TRBD1 agrees at 8 bases. This CDR3 spans 13 amino acids. V was clipped by 6 bases and J by 4 bases; unmatched bases: 3. CDR1 is MNHEY, CDR2 SMNVEV, per germline (reference sequence). The CDR3 coding sequence is TGTGCCAGCAGGACAGGGGTGGCAGATACGCAGTATTTT. Protein product: CASRTGVADTQYF.

The chain couples TRBV24-1 to TRBJ2-1; D ambiguous. This CDR3 region has 16 residues. Germline CDR1 and CDR2: KGHDR and SFDVKD. The V gene lost 4 bases and the J gene lost 6 bases, with 18 bases spanning the gap. CDR3 protein: CATSEVRSGEFNEQFF. In DNA, the CDR3 is TGTGCCACCAGTGAAGTTAGATCAGGCGAATTCAATGAGCAGTTCTTC.

This clone has a single count. The chain recombines TRBV28 with TRBJ2-7; 11 bases map to TRBD2. J lost 7 bases, V lost 7 bases, and 6 bases had no gene match. Germline CDR1 and CDR2: MDHEN and SYDVKM. The CDR3 sequence is 13 residues long. CDR3: CASIGVAGGEQYV. CDR3 sequence (DNA): TGTGCCAGCATAGGGGTAGCGGGAGGGGAGCAGTACGTC.